The 30 T cell receptor beta chains listed next were all sequenced from one sample in a study of PD-L1 blockade in urothelial cancer. Sequencing was performed with immunoSEQ multiplex PCR; in TCRdb, only in-frame clones are kept and a portion is missing. This sample yields about 43,000 clones, of which roughly 91% are seen a single time; approximately 14% belongs to the top ten. The specimen was PBMCs, collected around atezolizumab (anti-PD-L1) treatment. The receptors were gathered from a woman aged 55-69 years with urothelial cancer.

The rearrangement uses TRBV4-3 and TRBJ1-2, with a possible D match to TRBD1 (6 bases). V dropped 0 bases and J dropped 2 bases, with 13 bases sitting between them. The CDR3 spans 16 residues. Germline V CDR1 and CDR2: LGHNA, YSLEER. CDR3 DNA sequence: TGCGCCAGCAGCCAAGATTTCGGGGGGCTGAACTATGGCTACACCTTC. Encoded protein: CASSQDFGGLNYGYTF.

The chain joins TRBV4-1 to TRBJ2-5; 11 bases align to TRBD2. Germline V gene data show CDR1 as MGHRA and CDR2 as YSYEKL. The CDR3 runs to 19 residues. J gave up 1 base and V 4 bases, and 14 bases lay outside the gene matches. In DNA, the CDR3 is TGCGCCAGCAGCCCCATCCGGGCCATAGCGGGGGGGCCCCAAGAGACCCAGTACTTC. Translated, it gives CASSPIRAIAGGPQETQYF.

Written as DNA, the CDR3 is TGTGCCAGCAGGGACGGGACACCCGAGCAGTACTTC. The encoded protein is CASRDGTPEQYF. V gene TRBV28 combines with J gene TRBJ2-7; possibly TRBD1 for D (6 bases). V shed 6 bases and J shed 6 bases, with 12 bases lying between them. This CDR3 is 12 amino acids long. Germline V CDR1 and CDR2: MDHEN, SYDVKM.

The chain uses TRBV6-1 and TRBJ2-1; the match to TRBD1 covers 8 bases. The trim removed 6 bases at V and 2 bases at J, leaving 6 bases unmatched. The germline V gene has CDR1 MNHNS and CDR2 SASEGT. The CDR3 covers 15 residues. The CDR3 bases are TGTGCCAGCAGAGGAACAGGGGGGACCTACAATGAGCAGTTCTTC. Its translation: CASRGTGGTYNEQFF.

This clone is a singleton in its sample. The gene calls are TRBV2 and TRBJ1-5; 7 bases fit TRBD1. V shed 3 bases and J 6 bases; nucleotides not matched to a gene: 11. CDR1 is SNHLY, CDR2 FYNNEI, per germline. The CDR3 contains 16 residues. For the CDR3, the DNA is TGTGCCAGCAGTGATGGGACAGCCGGTGTCACTCAGCCCCAGCATTTT. Amino acid sequence: CASSDGTAGVTQPQHF.

The chain couples TRBV5-6 to TRBJ1-1, with D uncertain. Trimming removed 2 bases at V and 5 bases at J, with 13 bases between. CDR3 length: 14 residues. Germline CDR1 reads SGHDT; CDR2 reads YYEEEE. The CDR3, as DNA: TGTGCCAGCAGCTTTACGGGAGGGAAGACTGAAGCTTTCTTT. It is translated as CASSFTGGKTEAFF. Supplemented by reference TRBV5-6 and TRBJ1-1, the full variable domain reads DAGVTQSPTHLIKTRGQQVTLRCSPKSGHDTVSWYQQALGQGPQFIFQYYEEEERQRGNFPDRFSGHQFPNYSSELNVNALLLGDSALYLCASSFTGGKTEAFFGQGTRLTVV.

This chain uses TRBV18 with TRBJ2-1; 11 nucleotides line up with TRBD2. The V gene's germline CDR1 is KGHSH and CDR2 LQKENI. J gave up 7 bases and V 6 bases, and 11 bases lay outside the gene matches. This CDR3 has 16 residues. This CDR3 is CASSLKGLADWNEQFF. The DNA for the CDR3 is TGTGCCAGCTCTCTCAAGGGACTAGCGGACTGGAATGAGCAGTTCTTC.

This CDR3 reads CASSRTGAFNYGYTF. The CDR3 DNA reads as TGTGCCAGCAGCCGGACAGGAGCCTTTAACTATGGCTACACCTTC. The V call is TRBV27, the J call TRBJ1-2, with 7 bases fitting TRBD1. This CDR3 is 15 amino acids long. The junction had 8 bases not matched to a gene; V was cut back by 6 bases and J by 1 base. In germline, CDR1 is MNHEY, CDR2 SMNVEV (reference sequence).

J is TRBJ1-1 and V is TRBV10-3; 7 bases are shared with TRBD1. CDR1 ENHRY and CDR2 SYGVKD come from the germline V gene. The trim removed 3 bases at V and 5 bases at J, leaving 9 bases unmatched. The CDR3 sequence is 15 residues long. This chain's CDR3 is CAISDEQGRKTEAFF. As DNA, the CDR3 is TGTGCCATCAGTGACGAACAGGGGAGGAAAACTGAAGCTTTCTTT.

This chain links TRBV19 with TRBJ1-5; 7 bases agree with TRBD1. The CDR3 is 17 residues long. Germline V CDR1 and CDR2: LNHDA, SQIVND (reference sequence). Germline trimming cut 3 bases from V and 1 base from J; bases unmatched to any gene: 9. The CDR3 sequence: CASSILFSTGSNQPQHF. CDR3 DNA: TGTGCCAGTAGTATCCTATTCTCGACAGGGAGCAATCAGCCCCAGCATTTT.

This rearrangement joins TRBV18 to TRBJ1-1; the D gene is possibly TRBD1 (5 bases). The CDR3 is 12 residues long. Per germline, CDR1 KGHSH and CDR2 LQKENI. V was trimmed by 2 bases and J by 11 bases, leaving 12 bases between them. CDR3 amino acids: CASSPSGGDAFF. The CDR3 region has the DNA TGTGCCAGCTCACCAAGCGGAGGGGACGCTTTCTTT.

Here the CDR3 reads CASSGLAGPPGTDTQYF. CDR3 nucleotide sequence: TGCGCCAGCAGCGGACTAGCGGGGCCCCCTGGCACAGATACGCAGTATTTT. This chain links TRBV10-2 with TRBJ2-3, with TRBD2 identical over 12 bases. Germline CDR1 WSHSY, CDR2 SAAADI. CDR3 length equals 17 residues. Germline trimming cut 6 bases from V and 1 base from J; bases unmatched to any gene: 8.

CDR3 amino acids: CASSQYPGYNEKLFF. DNA of the CDR3: TGTGCCAGCAGCCAATATCCAGGCTATAATGAAAAACTGTTTTTT. The V and J genes are TRBV4-2 and TRBJ1-4; no firm D call. This CDR3 comprises 15 residues. The germline CDR1 and CDR2 sequences are LGHNA and YNFKEQ. V lost 2 bases, J lost 4 bases, and 11 bases lay in between.

V and J are TRBV4-3 and TRBJ2-2; 9 bases agree with TRBD2. Germline assignment: CDR1 LGHNA and CDR2 YSLEER. The ends lost 10 bases at V and 1 base at J; junction bases unmatched: 7. This CDR3 comprises 15 residues. Here the CDR3 DNA reads TGCGCCACACCTGAGACTAGCGGGAACACCGGGGAGCTGTTTTTT. Protein product: CATPETSGNTGELFF.

The rearrangement links TRBV5-6 to TRBJ1-3; 9 bases align to TRBD1. The junction had 2 bases not matched to a gene; V was cut back by 1 base and J by 3 bases. CDR1 SGHDT and CDR2 YYEEEE come from the germline V gene. The CDR3 is made up of 15 amino acids. This CDR3 reads CASSLTGGGGNTIYF. The CDR3 coding sequence is TGTGCCAGCAGCTTGACAGGGGGCGGTGGAAACACCATATATTTT.

This chain uses TRBV7-6 with TRBJ2-2; weak D call: TRBD1 (6 bases). V shed 0 bases and J shed 6 bases, with 8 bases lying between them. Looked up from germline, CDR1 is SGHVS and CDR2 is FNYEAQ. The CDR3 covers 14 residues. In nucleotides, the CDR3 is TGTGCCAGCAGCTTAGCGGGGGCCCCCGGGGAGCTGTTTTTT. It codes for CASSLAGAPGELFF.

The V and J genes are TRBV7-2 and TRBJ2-3; 9 nucleotides align to TRBD2. Germline V gene data show CDR1 as SGHTA and CDR2 as FQGNSA. Trimming took 5 bases from V and 5 from J; bases not matched to a gene: 2. This CDR3 spans 13 amino acids. In nucleotides, the CDR3 is TGTGCCAGCAGCGAGCGGGGGGTAGATACGCAGTATTTT. This encodes CASSERGVDTQYF.

The chain employs TRBV6-6 and TRBJ2-1, with TRBD2 as a possible D gene (6 bases). Trimming took 6 bases from V and 3 from J, leaving 12 bases between them. CDR1 is MNHNY, CDR2 SVGAGI, per germline (reference sequence). This CDR3 comprises 14 residues. As DNA, the CDR3 is TGTGCCAGCAGCCGCGGGGATATCTACAATGAGCAGTTCTTC. It codes for CASSRGDIYNEQFF.

The chain employs TRBV18 and TRBJ2-1; 11 bases fit TRBD2. CDR1 is KGHSH, CDR2 LQKENI, per germline. This CDR3 has 18 residues. V dropped 3 bases and J dropped 14; count of bases not matched to a gene: 21. The CDR3 DNA sequence: TGTGCCAGCTCACCTCCCGGGACGTATGGACTAGCGGGCTCCTTGGAGTTCTTC. Its protein product is CASSPPGTYGLAGSLEFF.

V is TRBV19 and J is TRBJ2-7; TRBD1 matches at 9 bases. Germline CDR1 reads LNHDA; CDR2 reads SQIVND (reference sequence). The CDR3 loop spans 15 amino acids. V was clipped by 7 bases and J by 3 bases; unmatched bases: 10. CDR3 region: CASKEIGTGNYEQYF. In DNA, the CDR3 is TGTGCCAGTAAGGAAATAGGGACAGGGAACTACGAGCAGTACTTC.

The chain employs TRBV6-5 and TRBJ2-5, with D maybe TRBD2 (6 bases). The CDR3 runs to 16 residues. Germline CDR1 reads MNHEY; CDR2 reads SVGAGI. Deletions cut 0 bases from V and 5 bases from J, with 16 bases between. CDR3 in DNA: TGTGCCAGCAGTTACTCGGGACTCCCGCGGGGTGAGACCCAGTACTTC. Translated: CASSYSGLPRGETQYF.

The chain couples TRBV28 to TRBJ1-4, with TRBD1 matching over 7 bases. The length of the CDR3 is 13 residues. After removal of 6 bases from V and 8 bases from J, the junction contained 6 bases not matched to a gene. Germline V gene sequence: CDR1 MDHEN, CDR2 SYDVKM. CDR3: CASRQTGYEKLFF. CDR3 DNA sequence: TGTGCCAGCAGGCAGACAGGGTACGAAAAACTGTTTTTT.

V is TRBV19 and J is TRBJ1-1; weak D call: TRBD1 (6 bases). This CDR3 region has 15 residues. Germline CDR1 and CDR2: LNHDA and SQIVND (reference sequence). V dropped 7 bases and J dropped 1 base, with 16 bases sitting between them. CDR3 in DNA: TGTGCCAGTACCCCGGACCGGGACACGAACACTGAAGCTTTCTTT. Its translation: CASTPDRDTNTEAFF.

The chain uses TRBV5-1 and TRBJ2-6; D remains ambiguous. Trimming pared 3 bases from V and 1 base from J, leaving 17 bases between. Germline V gene data show CDR1 as SGHRS and CDR2 as YFSETQ. The CDR3 is 18 amino acids. CDR3 bases: TGCGCCAGCAGCTCCAGGCTCCGAACTCAATCTGGGGCCAACGTCCTGACTTTC. This gives the protein CASSSRLRTQSGANVLTF. Supplemented by reference TRBV5-1 and TRBJ2-6, the full variable domain reads KAGVTQTPRYLIKTRGQQVTLSCSPISGHRSVSWYQQTPGQGLQFLFEYFSETQRNKGNFPGRFSGRQFSNSRSEMNVSTLELGDSALYLCASSSRLRTQSGANVLTFGAGSRLTVL.

V gene TRBV2 combines with J gene TRBJ1-5; tentatively, D is TRBD1 (6 bases). CDR3 length: 15 amino acids. Trimming shortened V by 6 bases and J by 4 bases, and 16 bases separated the two germline ends. Germline CDR1 SNHLY, CDR2 FYNNEI. CDR3 amino acids: CASRGARRRNQPQHF. DNA for the CDR3: TGTGCCAGCAGGGGGGCCCGGCGTCGGAATCAGCCCCAGCATTTT.

This chain uses TRBV10-3 with TRBJ2-7; 11 positions agree with TRBD1. CDR1 and CDR2 from the germline V gene are ENHRY and SYGVKD. The V and J ends lost 10 bases and 8 bases, in that order; junction bases with no gene match: 13. The CDR3 sequence is 14 residues long. Here the CDR3 reads CATRSGQGGDKQYF. CDR3 bases: TGTGCCACCAGGTCGGGACAGGGGGGGGATAAGCAGTACTTC.

V gene TRBV28 combines with J gene TRBJ2-7; 10 nucleotides agree with TRBD2. The CDR3 is 14 amino acids. Losses at the gene ends were 7 bases for V and 2 bases for J; bases not matched to a gene: 5. CDR1 MDHEN and CDR2 SYDVKM come from the germline V gene. The CDR3 loop reads CASIRTSGAYEQYF. The CDR3 region has the DNA TGTGCCAGCATAAGGACTAGCGGAGCCTACGAGCAGTACTTC.

The rearrangement links TRBV7-8 to TRBJ2-3; 11 bases fit TRBD2. The trim removed 6 bases at V and 4 bases at J, leaving 6 bases unmatched. Germline CDR1 reads SGHVS; CDR2 reads FQNEAQ. The CDR3 totals 15 residues. CDR3 bases: TGTGCCAGCAGGCCACTAGCGGGAGTAGCAGATACGCAGTATTTT. Its translation is CASRPLAGVADTQYF.

The rearrangement joins TRBV19 to TRBJ1-1, with D possibly matching TRBD1 (5 bases). V was trimmed by 5 bases and J by 4 bases, leaving 14 bases between them. From germline, CDR1 is LNHDA and CDR2 SQIVND (reference sequence). The CDR3 is made up of 14 amino acids. The CDR3 is CASSPGTSPTEAFF. The DNA for the CDR3 is TGTGCCAGTAGTCCGGGGACTTCCCCCACTGAAGCTTTCTTT.

The V and J genes are TRBV6-4 and TRBJ2-2; 11 bases line up with TRBD1. The CDR3 loop spans 15 amino acids. V lost 8 bases, J lost 6 bases, and 8 bases stayed unmatched. Germline-derived CDR1 and CDR2 are MRHNA and SNTAGT. The CDR3 region has the DNA TGTGCCAGCTCAGGACAGGGGGCTGCGGCCGGGGAGCTGTTTTTT. It translates to CASSGQGAAAGELFF.